The 2 T cell receptor beta chains presented below share a single source sample, sequenced in a study of blood T cell repertoires in COVID-19. The protocol was immunoSEQ multiplex PCR, while the TCRdb copy is restricted to in-frame clones and leaves out a portion. The sample lists approximately 200,000 clones, more than 65% occurring once. Input material: PBMCs or T cells enriched from blood (not recorded which). The receptor set was obtained from a man aged 35 to 55 who had recovered from COVID-19.

The chain carries TRBV11-2 and TRBJ1-1; TRBD1 might be the D (5 bases). V was pared by 2 bases and J by 1 base, with 8 bases between. The V gene's germline CDR1 is SGHAT and CDR2 FQNNGV. The CDR3 has 14 amino acids. CDR3 amino acids: CASSLRRGNTEAFF. In DNA form, the CDR3 reads TGTGCCAGCAGCTTAAGAAGGGGGAACACTGAAGCTTTCTTT.

The chain carries TRBV11-2 and TRBJ1-2; TRBD1 matches at 10 bases. The CDR3 has 14 residues. Germline CDR1 reads SGHAT; CDR2 reads FQNNGV. With 5 bases clipped from V and 7 bases from J, the junction kept 7 bases outside the gene matches. CDR3 DNA sequence: TGTGCCAGCAGCCGACAGGGGGCAGACGGTGGCTACACCTTC. Its protein product is CASSRQGADGGYTF.